The 13 T cell receptor beta chains presented below share a single source sample, sequenced in a study of cytomegalovirus exposure and HLA in healthy donors. PCR was performed using 60 Vbeta and 13 Jbeta primers. Libraries were prepared by immunoSEQ multiplex PCR; TCRdb keeps only in-frame clonotypes and omits some of them. The sample shows roughly 160,000 clones, around 69% of them seen only once. The sample consisted of PBMCs. The receptors here all came from a man in his sixties in good health and CMV-seronegative.

V and J are TRBV6-1 and TRBJ2-5, with 7 positions matching TRBD1. V lost 8 bases, J lost 5 bases, and 11 bases stayed unmatched. Looked up from germline, CDR1 is MNHNS and CDR2 is SASEGT. This CDR3 comprises 14 residues. Here the CDR3 reads CASAKTGFMETQYF. The DNA for the CDR3 is TGTGCCAGCGCAAAGACAGGGTTCATGGAGACCCAGTACTTC.

The sample holds one count of this clone. V usage is TRBV7-9 and J usage is TRBJ2-7, with D tentatively TRBD2 (5 bases). CDR3 length: 15 amino acids. V was cut by 0 bases and J by 6 bases, with 15 bases left in between. CDR1 and CDR2 (germline): SEHNR, FQNEAQ (reference sequence). The CDR3 sequence is CASSLAARKRGEQYF. CDR3 in DNA: TGTGCCAGCAGCTTAGCGGCACGTAAACGGGGCGAGCAGTACTTC.

As concerns this clone: Other DNA sequences in this sample translate to the same CDR3. The rearrangement links TRBV30 to TRBJ1-5; D is possibly TRBD1 (5 bases). The ends were cut back, 0 bases at V and 1 base at J, with 7 bases in the middle. The CDR3 loop spans 14 amino acids. The V gene's germline CDR1 is GTSNPN and CDR2 SVGIG (reference sequence). This CDR3 is CAWSVGGSNQPQHF. CDR3 nucleotides: TGTGCCTGGAGTGTTGGGGGGAGCAATCAGCCCCAGCATTTT.

This clone was seen a handful of times. The V call is TRBV7-2, the J call TRBJ1-1, with D possibly being TRBD1 (5 bases). The CDR3 has 14 residues. Trimming took 0 bases from V and 1 from J, leaving 6 bases between them. CDR1 is SGHTA, CDR2 FQGNSA, per germline. The CDR3 region has the DNA TGTGCCAGCAGCTTAGCCAGGGAGAACACTGAAGCTTTCTTT. It specifies CASSLARENTEAFF. The full variable domain, in which reference TRBV7-2 and TRBJ1-1 provide the parts outside the CDR3, is GAGVSQSPSNKVTEKGKDVELRCDPISGHTALYWYRQSLGQGLEFLIYFQGNSAPDKSGLPSDRFSAERTGGSVSTLTIQRTQQEDSAVYLCASSLARENTEAFFGQGTRLTVV.

The rearrangement links TRBV19 to TRBJ2-3, with D maybe TRBD2 (6 bases). Germline V CDR1 and CDR2: LNHDA, SQIVND (reference sequence). The CDR3 has 15 amino acids. The ends were cut back, 0 bases at V and 2 bases at J, with 9 bases in the middle. As DNA, the CDR3 is TGTGCCAGTAGTATAGAGGCGGGACCCACAGATACGCAGTATTTT. As protein: CASSIEAGPTDTQYF.

V is TRBV6-1 and J is TRBJ2-7; weak D call: TRBD1 (5 bases). Germline-derived CDR1 and CDR2 are MNHNS and SASEGT. This CDR3 is built from 14 residues. Trimming took off 4 bases at V and 3 bases at J, with 13 bases between the two ends. The CDR3 region is CASSGRVLIYEQYF. The CDR3 nucleotides read TGTGCCAGCAGTGGCAGGGTCCTAATCTACGAGCAGTACTTC.

The chain joins TRBV30 to TRBJ2-5; possible D gene TRBD2, 5 bases. CDR3 length: 12 amino acids. From germline, CDR1 is GTSNPN and CDR2 SVGIG (reference sequence). V was cut by 6 bases and J by 7 bases, with 15 bases left in between. The CDR3 region is CACHREGVTQYF. CDR3 bases: TGTGCCTGTCACCGCGAGGGCGTGACCCAGTACTTC.

The chain's CDR3 is CASSQVILLGDRGSYEQYF. In DNA, the CDR3 is TGCGCCAGCAGCCAAGTAATTCTCCTTGGGGACAGGGGATCCTACGAGCAGTACTTC. This chain links TRBV4-1 with TRBJ2-7, with TRBD1 matching over 10 bases. This CDR3 spans 19 amino acids. After removal of 1 base from V and 1 base from J, the junction contained 13 bases not matched to a gene. Germline V CDR1 and CDR2: MGHRA, YSYEKL.

V is TRBV6-5 and J is TRBJ2-3; TRBD2 matches 7 bases. The V and J ends lost 0 bases and 0 bases, in that order; junction bases with no gene match: 3. Germline values: CDR1 MNHEY, CDR2 SVGAGI. This CDR3 has 16 residues. CDR3 bases: TGTGCCAGCAGTTACTCGGTTAGCGGGAGCACAGATACGCAGTATTTT. Protein sequence: CASSYSVSGSTDTQYF.

The rearrangement joins TRBV10-3 to TRBJ2-7; 8 bases are a match to TRBD2. CDR1 is ENHRY, CDR2 SYGVKD, per germline. With V trimmed by 5 bases and J by 4 bases, 10 bases remained unmatched. This CDR3 region has 15 residues. This CDR3 is CAISSGPSGGYEQYF. Written as DNA, the CDR3 is TGTGCCATCAGTTCAGGTCCCTCGGGGGGGTACGAGCAGTACTTC.

This clone came up a few times. The gene calls are TRBV30 and TRBJ2-5; possibly TRBD2 for D (5 bases). The CDR3 contains 13 residues. Germline lookup yields CDR1 GTSNPN and CDR2 SVGIG (reference sequence). Trimming stripped 0 bases from V and 2 bases from J, with 7 bases between. CDR3: CAWSVLVQETQYF. The CDR3 coding sequence is TGTGCCTGGAGTGTACTAGTACAAGAGACCCAGTACTTC.

The chain carries TRBV6-5 and TRBJ2-5; 8 bases align to TRBD1. The CDR3 runs to 15 residues. From germline, CDR1 is MNHEY and CDR2 SVGAGI. V shed 5 bases, J shed 0 bases, and the junction held 5 bases outside the gene matches. The CDR3: CASSRRQGNQETQYF. CDR3 bases: TGTGCCAGCAGTCGACGACAGGGGAACCAAGAGACCCAGTACTTC.

The chain is built from TRBV11-2 and TRBJ1-3; the D gene is possibly TRBD1 (5 bases). The V end lost 5 bases, the J end lost 0 bases, and 8 bases lay between the germline ends. This CDR3 contains 14 residues. Germline V gene lookup returns CDR1 SGHAT and CDR2 FQNNGV. This CDR3 is CASSDRLSGNTIYF. CDR3 coding DNA: TGTGCCAGCAGCGACAGACTCTCTGGAAACACCATATATTTT. The entire variable domain, with the rest obtained from reference TRBV11-2 and TRBJ1-3, is as follows: EAGVAQSPRYKIIEKRQSVAFWCNPISGHATLYWYQQILGQGPKLLIQFQNNGVVDDSQLPKDRFSAERLKGVDSTLKIQPAKLEDSAVYLCASSDRLSGNTIYFGEGSWLTVV.